Listed below are T cell receptor beta chains from one sample, sequenced in a study of T cell responses to AZD1222 COVID-19 vaccine. Measured with immunoSEQ multiplex PCR; TCRdb has only the in-frame clones, and not every one. The data contain 150,000 or so clones, more than 85% of them singletons. Sequencing used peripheral blood, obtained on day 0 of AZD1222 vaccination. Receptor source: an adult in good health. CDR3s include the opening cysteine and the closing phenylalanine or tryptophan. A D gene is named only where the DNA matches it firmly. Size is stated for part of the rows, as once, few or many counts, or as a class when the clone is expanded.

len,j_gene,v_gene,d_gene,abundance,CDR3aa,CDR3nt
14,TRBJ2-5,TRBV6-1,TRBD2,.,CASSEGGGAETQYF,TGTGCCAGCAGTGAGGGCGGGGGGGCTGAGACCCAGTACTTC
10,TRBJ2-3,TRBV20-1,.,.,CSAFTDTQYF,TGCAGTGCCTTCACAGATACGCAGTATTTT
18,TRBJ1-2,TRBV10-3,.,.,CAISEPTRTSSANYGYTF,TGTGCCATCAGTGAGCCAACCAGGACATCGTCAGCTAACTATGGCTACACCTTC
11,TRBJ1-1,TRBV12-3/TRBV12-4,.,.,CASRRGTEAFF,TGTGCCAGCAGGCGGGGGACTGAAGCTTTCTTT
13,TRBJ1-5,TRBV12-3/TRBV12-4,.,few,CASSFTRIQPQHF,TGTGCCAGCAGTTTTACGAGGATTCAGCCCCAGCATTTT
12,TRBJ2-1,TRBV9,.,.,CASSGGVGEQFF,TGTGCCAGCAGCGGGGGAGTAGGGGAGCAGTTCTTC
13,TRBJ1-2,TRBV7-9,TRBD1,.,CASSWDSDYGYTF,TGTGCCAGCAGCTGGGACAGCGACTATGGCTACACCTTC
14,TRBJ1-2,TRBV19,TRBD1,.,CASSSGTGVDGYTF,TGTGCCAGTAGTAGTGGGACAGGGGTTGATGGCTACACCTTC
14,TRBJ2-7,TRBV11-2,TRBD1,.,CASSVDRGGSEQYF,TGTGCCAGCAGCGTGGACAGGGGAGGGAGCGAGCAGTACTTC
12,TRBJ1-1,TRBV18,.,.,CASSLINTEAFF,TGTGCCAGCTCACTAATTAACACTGAAGCTTTCTTT
14,TRBJ2-3,TRBV29-1,TRBD2,once,CSLYGGASTDTQYF,TGCAGCCTCTACGGGGGGGCTAGCACAGATACGCAGTATTTT
12,TRBJ2-1,TRBV6-2/TRBV6-3,.,.,CASSYTPRQQFF,TGTGCCAGCAGTTACACCCCACGACAGCAGTTCTTC
17,TRBJ1-6,TRBV13,TRBD1,.,CASSLLRGTGWPSPLHF,TGTGCCAGCAGCTTATTAAGGGGGACAGGGTGGCCTTCACCCCTCCACTTT